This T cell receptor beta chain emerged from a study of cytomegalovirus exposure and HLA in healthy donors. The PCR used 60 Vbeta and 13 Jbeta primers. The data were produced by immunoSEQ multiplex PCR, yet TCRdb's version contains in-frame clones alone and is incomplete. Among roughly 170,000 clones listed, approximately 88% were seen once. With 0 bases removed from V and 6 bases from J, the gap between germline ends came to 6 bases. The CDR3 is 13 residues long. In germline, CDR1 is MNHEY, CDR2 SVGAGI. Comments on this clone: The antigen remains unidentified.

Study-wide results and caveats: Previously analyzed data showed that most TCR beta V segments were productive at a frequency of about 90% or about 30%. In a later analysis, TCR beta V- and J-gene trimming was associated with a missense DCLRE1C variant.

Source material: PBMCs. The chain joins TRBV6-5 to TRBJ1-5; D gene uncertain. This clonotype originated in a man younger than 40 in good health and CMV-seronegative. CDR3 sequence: CASSYSVGQPQHF. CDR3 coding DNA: TGTGCCAGCAGTTACTCGGTCGGTCAGCCCCAGCATTTT.